The 16 T cell receptor beta chains below were found in one sample sequenced in a study of vaccination effects on CD4 cells after COVID-19. Clones were read by immunoSEQ multiplex PCR, and TCRdb kept only the in-frame ones, dropping some. The table has about 34,000 clones, about three quarters seen once. Viral peptide pools were used in the ViraFEST assay to expand antigen-specific CD4+ T cells, and sequencing came afterward. Culturing for more than eight days preceded CD4+ T cell isolation. Testing of the vaccine recipients showed negative nucleocapsid antibodies and no prior SARS-CoV-2 infection. These receptors lack a known antigen. The sample consisted of CD4+ T cells from PBMCs cultured with HCoV-OC43 spike peptides, taken before COVID-19 vaccination. As for subset: HCoV-OC43 spike overlapping peptide pool stimulation. The source is a human donor who received a COVID-19 vaccine.

This sequence joins TRBV28 and TRBJ1-2, with D possibly matching TRBD1 (5 bases). V was trimmed by 5 bases and J by 4 bases, leaving 20 bases between them. Germline V gene data show CDR1 as MDHEN and CDR2 as SYDVKM. The CDR3 contains 16 residues. Here the CDR3 DNA reads TGTGCCAGCAGTCCTTCGCGGAGGGAAAGGGGCTATGGCTACACCTTC. Translating it yields CASSPSRRERGYGYTF.

This clone appeared once. The chain has TRBV27 and TRBJ2-1, with TRBD2 matching over 13 bases. The trim removed 6 bases at V and 9 bases at J, leaving 8 bases unmatched. Germline V gives CDR1 MNHEY, CDR2 SMNVEV (reference sequence). This CDR3 contains 15 residues. The CDR3 sequence: CASSSGLAGVGEQFF. CDR3 in DNA: TGTGCCAGCAGCTCTGGACTAGCGGGAGTGGGTGAGCAGTTCTTC.

This chain connects TRBV18 to TRBJ2-6, with 9 bases identical to TRBD1. The V gene's germline CDR1 is KGHSH and CDR2 LQKENI. The CDR3 length is 18 residues. The trim removed 4 bases at V and 0 bases at J, leaving 7 bases unmatched. CDR3 in amino acids: CASSRAGTGLSGANVLTF. Written as DNA, the CDR3 is TGTGCCAGCTCACGGGCCGGGACAGGGCTCTCTGGGGCCAACGTCCTGACTTTC.

This clone was counted between two and nine times. J is TRBJ1-1 and V is TRBV6-5; the D gene is possibly TRBD1 (6 bases). This CDR3 has 13 residues. Germline CDR1 and CDR2: MNHEY and SVGAGI. V was trimmed by 8 bases and J by 0 bases, leaving 10 bases between them. For the CDR3, the DNA is TGTGCCAGCGGCCAGGGGTTGAACACTGAAGCTTTCTTT. It is translated as CASGQGLNTEAFF.

The chain recombines TRBV28 with TRBJ1-1; D is uncertain. The germline CDR1 and CDR2 sequences are MDHEN and SYDVKM. V lost 2 bases and J 4 bases, leaving 11 bases between the germline ends. The CDR3 is made up of 14 amino acids. The CDR3 here is CASSLTARSTEAFF. The CDR3 nucleotides are TGTGCCAGCAGTTTAACAGCACGGAGCACTGAAGCTTTCTTT.

The chain uses TRBV19 and TRBJ1-5, with D possibly TRBD1 on 6 matching bases. V lost 7 bases to trimming and J lost 6 bases, with 19 bases between them. The CDR3 loop spans 15 amino acids. Germline V CDR1 and CDR2: LNHDA, SQIVND (reference sequence). CDR3 region: CASTPRGGAAQPQHF. The DNA for the CDR3 is TGTGCCAGTACACCGAGGGGGGGGGCGGCTCAGCCCCAGCATTTT. The variable domain in full, completed from reference TRBV19 and TRBJ1-5, reads DGGITQSPKYLFRKEGQNVTLSCEQNLNHDAMYWYRQDPGQGLRLIYYSQIVNDFQKGDIAEGYSVSREKKESFPLTVTSAQKNPTAFYLCASTPRGGAAQPQHFGDGTRLSIL.

V gene TRBV29-1 combines with J gene TRBJ1-2; D possibly corresponds to TRBD1 (6 bases). V dropped 5 bases and J dropped 4 bases, with 17 bases sitting between them. The germline V gene encodes CDR1 SQVTM and CDR2 ANQGSEA. The CDR3 is 14 residues long. CDR3 sequence: CSVPDIDRIYGYTF. CDR3 DNA: TGCAGCGTTCCCGATATCGACAGGATCTATGGCTACACCTTC.

The chain joins TRBV5-5 to TRBJ1-2; D not certain. The V gene's germline CDR1 is SGHKS and CDR2 YYEKEE (reference sequence). The CDR3 covers 13 residues. V was shortened by 0 bases and J by 8 bases, with 11 bases between the two germline ends. CDR3 DNA sequence: TGTGCCAGCAGCTTGGAAAGGGTTCCAGGCTACACCTTC. Protein: CASSLERVPGYTF.

The CDR3 region has the DNA TGTGCCAGCAGTTTATGGGTGGGACAGGGGGCAACTAATGAAAAACTGTTTTTT. Translation gives CASSLWVGQGATNEKLFF. The V call is TRBV28, the J call TRBJ1-4; 11 positions agree with TRBD1. CDR1 MDHEN and CDR2 SYDVKM come from the germline V gene. The CDR3 covers 18 residues. Germline trimming cut 0 bases from V and 0 bases from J; bases unmatched to any gene: 3.

This clone was counted between two and nine times. The chain has TRBV30 and TRBJ2-1; D remains ambiguous. Germline V gives CDR1 GTSNPN, CDR2 SVGIG (reference sequence). This CDR3 contains 12 residues. V lost 5 bases to trimming and J lost 6 bases, with 11 bases between them. The CDR3 nucleotides are TGTGCCTGGCAAAAGGGCCTCAATGAGCAGTTCTTC. This sequence encodes CAWQKGLNEQFF.

This clone came up a few times. This sequence joins TRBV28 and TRBJ1-2; possible D gene TRBD1, 5 bases. This CDR3 is 13 amino acids long. Germline CDR1 is MDHEN and CDR2 is SYDVKM. V was clipped by 3 bases and J by 5 bases, with 10 bases between them. The CDR3: CASSFREGYGYTF. The CDR3 nucleotides read TGTGCCAGCAGTTTCAGGGAAGGGTATGGCTACACCTTC.

The gene calls are TRBV9 and TRBJ1-6; weak D call: TRBD1 (5 bases). The CDR3 consists of 15 residues. V dropped 1 base and J dropped 6 bases, with 11 bases sitting between them. In germline, CDR1 is SGDLS, CDR2 YYNGEE. The CDR3 spells CASSVNSQGNSPLHF. The CDR3 DNA is TGTGCCAGCAGCGTAAATTCGCAGGGTAATTCACCCCTCCACTTT.

This clone was found once. This chain joins TRBV5-1 and TRBJ2-7, with 9 positions matching TRBD1. Trimming took 0 bases from V and 6 from J; bases not matched to a gene: 7. This CDR3 region has 15 residues. Germline V lookup: CDR1 SGHRS, CDR2 YFSETQ. CDR3 in amino acids: CASSLAGTGLVEQYF. As DNA, the CDR3 is TGCGCCAGCAGCTTGGCCGGGACAGGGCTCGTCGAGCAGTACTTC.

The CDR3 region has the DNA TGCGCCAGCAGCTTGGAGGTCAGGGACAAAAAACTGTTTTTT. This sequence encodes CASSLEVRDKKLFF. The rearrangement joins TRBV5-1 to TRBJ1-4, with D tentatively TRBD1 (6 bases). This CDR3 contains 14 residues. Trimming took off 0 bases at V and 9 bases at J, with 12 bases between the two ends. Germline CDR1 is SGHRS and CDR2 is YFSETQ.

This chain links TRBV24-1 with TRBJ2-1, with 10 bases lining up with TRBD2. This CDR3 has 14 residues. Germline loops: CDR1 KGHDR, CDR2 SFDVKD. V lost 5 bases to trimming and J lost 4 bases; unmatched junction nucleotides: 1. CDR3 sequence (DNA): TGTGCCACCAGTGCTAGCGGGAGATACAATGAGCAGTTCTTC. The encoded protein is CATSASGRYNEQFF.

The chain recombines TRBV16 with TRBJ2-7; weak D call: TRBD1 (6 bases). CDR1 is KGHSY, CDR2 FQNENV, per germline. There are 15 residues in the CDR3. V was pared by 4 bases and J by 6 bases, with 19 bases between. The CDR3 protein is CASSPERQELGEQYF. Here the CDR3 DNA reads TGTGCCAGCAGCCCCGAAAGACAGGAGTTAGGCGAGCAGTACTTC.